These 17 T cell receptor beta chains share one sample of origin, sequenced in a study of neurological immune-mediated disorders. A single record per CDR3 protein comes from TCRdb applying MiXCR to the 5' RACE reads. The table shows 25,000 to 35,000 distinct CDR3 sequences, with approximately 1.4% occurring only once. The sample comprised PBMCs. These receptors all come from a woman between 25 and 40 years old with multiple sclerosis.

This clonotype was seen at least ten times. The chain carries TRBV7-2 and TRBJ2-3, with 7 bases aligning to TRBD2. From germline, CDR1 is SGHTA and CDR2 FQGNSA. The CDR3 spans 16 residues. With 3 bases clipped from V and 3 bases from J, the junction kept 9 bases outside the gene matches. CDR3 DNA sequence: TGTGCCAGCAGCTTGGGAAGCGGGGTGCGGACAGATACGCAGTATTTT. Translated: CASSLGSGVRTDTQYF.

This clonotype was seen many times. This chain joins TRBV5-1 and TRBJ1-5, with D uncertain. CDR3 size: 13 residues. Germline lookup yields CDR1 SGHRS and CDR2 YFSETQ. The ends were cut back, 7 bases at V and 7 bases at J, with 15 bases in the middle. The CDR3 sequence: CASSRPDRQPQHF. CDR3 sequence (DNA): TGCGCCAGCTCCCGTCCAGATAGGCAGCCCCAGCATTTT.

This clonotype was counted many times. The genes are TRBV7-6 and TRBJ2-1; TRBD1 might be the D (6 bases). The CDR3 runs 13 residues. CDR1 SGHVS and CDR2 FNYEAQ come from the germline V gene. V lost 2 bases, J lost 8 bases, and 10 bases lay in between. The CDR3 region is CASSLKQGYEQFF. In DNA, the CDR3 is TGTGCCAGCAGCTTAAAACAGGGCTATGAGCAGTTCTTC.

This clonotype was seen at least ten times. In nucleotides, the CDR3 is TGTGCCAGCAGCGCTAGCGGGCCGCAAGAGACCCAGTACTTC. Amino acid sequence: CASSASGPQETQYF. This sequence joins TRBV7-2 and TRBJ2-5; 8 bases are a match to TRBD2. The CDR3 length is 14 residues. V trimming: 5 bases; J trimming: 2 bases; junction bases outside the gene matches: 4. Germline lookup yields CDR1 SGHTA and CDR2 FQGNSA.

This clonotype appeared many times. The chain recombines TRBV20-1 with TRBJ1-1; D is uncertain. The V end was cut by 6 bases, the J end by 4 bases, with 9 bases between. CDR3 length: 11 residues. CDR1 DFQATT and CDR2 SNEGSKA come from the germline V gene (reference sequence). DNA of the CDR3: TGCAGTGCCGACCCGGTCACTGAAGCTTTCTTT. It yields the protein CSADPVTEAFF.

This clonotype was recorded at least ten times. The chain combines TRBV20-1 with TRBJ1-2; possibly TRBD1 for D (6 bases). V lost 6 bases to trimming and J lost 0 bases, with 11 bases between them. This CDR3 has 13 amino acids. Germline V gene sequence: CDR1 DFQATT, CDR2 SNEGSKA (reference sequence). In DNA form, the CDR3 reads TGCAGTGCAAGGACAGAATCTAACTATGGCTACACCTTC. Encoded protein: CSARTESNYGYTF.

This clonotype was observed a handful of times. The chain is built from TRBV7-9 and TRBJ2-1; tentative D call: TRBD2 (5 bases). Germline-derived CDR1 and CDR2 are SEHNR and FQNEAQ (reference sequence). Trimming removed 5 bases from V and 9 bases from J, with 17 bases in between. This CDR3 contains 14 residues. The CDR3 sequence: CASSPAALVVEQFF. The CDR3, as DNA: TGTGCCAGCAGCCCAGCAGCACTAGTGGTTGAGCAGTTCTTC. Combining the CDR3 with reference TRBV7-9 and TRBJ2-1 gives the whole variable domain DTGVSQNPRHKITKRGQNVTFRCDPISEHNRLYWYRQTLGQGPEFLTYFQNEAQLEKSRLLSDRFSAERPKGSFSTLEIQRTEQGDSAMYLCASSPAALVVEQFFGPGTRLTVL.

The chain joins TRBV20-1 to TRBJ1-2; 8 nucleotides match TRBD1. Germline V lookup: CDR1 DFQATT, CDR2 SNEGSKA (reference sequence). The ends lost 6 bases at V and 0 bases at J; junction bases unmatched: 9. CDR3 length equals 15 residues. CDR3 sequence: CSANTDREANYGYTF. The CDR3 DNA follows: TGCAGTGCAAACACGGACAGGGAAGCTAACTATGGCTACACCTTC.

The table lists this clonotype with many counts. V and J are TRBV20-1 and TRBJ2-7; possible D gene TRBD1, 6 bases. V was cut by 3 bases and J by 2 bases, with 11 bases left in between. Germline assignment: CDR1 DFQATT and CDR2 SNEGSKA (reference sequence). CDR3 length equals 13 residues. The CDR3 region has the DNA TGCAGTGCTAGGGTTCGGGACACCTACGAGCAGTACTTC. Amino acids: CSARVRDTYEQYF.

This clonotype came up many times. J is TRBJ2-5 and V is TRBV5-6; no definite D call. Germline values: CDR1 SGHDT, CDR2 YYEEEE. V lost 0 bases, J lost 5 bases, and 8 bases lay in between. The CDR3 loop spans 13 amino acids. In DNA, the CDR3 is TGTGCCAGCAGCTTGGGAGCAGCTGAGACCCAGTACTTC. Translating gives CASSLGAAETQYF. Using reference TRBV5-6 and TRBJ2-5 for the parts outside the CDR3, the full variable domain is DAGVTQSPTHLIKTRGQQVTLRCSPKSGHDTVSWYQQALGQGPQFIFQYYEEEERQRGNFPDRFSGHQFPNYSSELNVNALLLGDSALYLCASSLGAAETQYFGPGTRLLVL.

In this sample, this clonotype turned up many times. V and J are TRBV20-1 and TRBJ1-2; D gene ambiguous. From germline, CDR1 is DFQATT and CDR2 SNEGSKA (reference sequence). The CDR3 is 12 amino acids. Between the trimmed V and J ends, which lost 3 bases and 8 bases, there was a span of 13 bases. The CDR3 spells CSASYQGLGYTF. The CDR3 DNA reads TGCAGTGCTAGTTATCAAGGGCTCGGCTACACCTTC.

At least ten counts were recorded for this clonotype. J is TRBJ2-5 and V is TRBV5-1; weak D call: TRBD2 (6 bases). The CDR3 loop spans 13 amino acids. The germline V gene has CDR1 SGHRS and CDR2 YFSETQ. V was pared by 4 bases and J by 5 bases, with 12 bases between. CDR3 loop: CASSLTGGETQYF. CDR3 coding DNA: TGCGCCAGCAGCCTAACAGGAGGGGAGACCCAGTACTTC. Filled out from reference TRBV5-1 and TRBJ2-5, the complete variable domain reads KAGVTQTPRYLIKTRGQQVTLSCSPISGHRSVSWYQQTPGQGLQFLFEYFSETQRNKGNFPGRFSGRQFSNSRSEMNVSTLELGDSALYLCASSLTGGETQYFGPGTRLLVL.

This clonotype was counted ten times or more. The chain carries TRBV20-1 and TRBJ2-3; 8 bases are a match to TRBD1. V was pared by 2 bases and J by 2 bases, with 3 bases of the junction left unmatched. The CDR3 consists of 14 residues. Germline V gives CDR1 DFQATT, CDR2 SNEGSKA (reference sequence). CDR3 nucleotides: TGCAGTGCTAGATCGGGACAGGCCACAGATACGCAGTATTTT. This translates into CSARSGQATDTQYF.

By share, this clonotype ranks as large. As DNA, the CDR3 is TGCAGTGCTAGTTTATTAGCGGGCGTGGGGACAGATACGCAGTATTTT. Translation gives CSASLLAGVGTDTQYF. This sequence joins TRBV20-1 and TRBJ2-3, with 7 bases that match TRBD2. V shed 3 bases, J shed 3 bases, and the junction held 12 bases outside the gene matches. The germline V gene has CDR1 DFQATT and CDR2 SNEGSKA (reference sequence). The CDR3 spans 16 residues.

In its sample, this clonotype was seen many times. This chain connects TRBV6-6 to TRBJ2-1; unclear D gene. The germline V gene has CDR1 MNHNY and CDR2 SVGAGI (reference sequence). Trimming took 6 bases from V and 8 from J, leaving 5 bases between them. CDR3 length: 10 residues. In nucleotides, the CDR3 is TGTGCCAGCAGCCTTGATGAGCAGTTCTTC. Residues: CASSLDEQFF.

This clonotype was observed many times. This rearrangement joins TRBV9 to TRBJ2-7, with D possibly being TRBD2 (6 bases). Trimming took 4 bases from V and 6 from J, leaving 26 bases between them. From germline, CDR1 is SGDLS and CDR2 YYNGEE. This CDR3 has 17 amino acids. This CDR3 is CASSPQGPAAAGGEQYF. The CDR3 DNA sequence: TGTGCCAGCAGCCCCCAAGGCCCAGCGGCAGCCGGGGGCGAGCAGTACTTC.

This clonotype was detected ten times or more. The chain couples TRBV3-1 to TRBJ2-4, with D possibly matching TRBD2 (6 bases). CDR3 length: 17 amino acids. V was trimmed by 5 bases and J by 2 bases, leaving 19 bases between them. Germline assignment: CDR1 LGHDT and CDR2 YNNKEL (reference sequence). CDR3 loop: CASSSQLGGVTKNIQYF. For the CDR3, the DNA is TGTGCCAGCAGCAGCCAATTAGGAGGGGTGACCAAAAACATTCAGTACTTC.